This T cell receptor (beta chain) was sequenced during a study of cytomegalovirus exposure and HLA in healthy donors. Broader study findings: Excluded were some V segments that proved indistinguishable, including TRBV6-2 and TRBV6-3.

The CDR3 totals 14 residues. V dropped 5 bases and J dropped 3; count of bases not matched to a gene: 3. From germline, CDR1 is SGHTA and CDR2 FQGTGA. PCR employed 60 Vbeta and 13 Jbeta primers. Only in-frame clones appear in the TCRdb table, and some are missing; sequencing was by immunoSEQ multiplex PCR. The data hold 100,000 or so clones, with about two thirds observed a single time. As to this clone: The antigen remains unidentified.

The specimen was PBMCs. The V gene is TRBV7-3, the J gene TRBJ1-1; TRBD1 aligns across 10 bases. The source is a man aged 45-65 years in good health and CMV-seronegative. The CDR3 sequence is CASSRDRGHTEAFF. DNA of the CDR3: TGTGCCAGCAGCCGTGACAGGGGGCACACTGAAGCTTTCTTT.